This TCR beta chain was recorded in a study of blood T cells in healthy people across ages. About this clonotype: Its antigen is still unknown.

General study findings and limits: Both higher diversity and more naive CD4+ cells marked long-lived donors when set against aged donors. The authors considered diversity estimates from one million T cells to be underestimates.

This CDR3 spans 13 amino acids. The germline gives CDR1 SEHNR, CDR2 FQNEAQ (reference sequence). The V end was cut by 9 bases, the J end by 1 base, with 10 bases between. Then a second PCR, running roughly 7 to 11 cycles, was carried out with a sample-barcoded 5' primer and a J-beta primer mix. Every sample gave at least 2.5 million paired-end reads containing CDR3. TCRdb redid the calling of the 5' RACE reads with MiXCR, one entry per CDR3 protein. Among around 1.7 million distinct CDR3 sequences, 25% to 30% were seen once, and the ten largest hold approximately 7.7%. V is TRBV7-9 and J is TRBJ2-1, with D perhaps matching TRBD1 (6 bases). The sequence was obtained from a woman younger than 45 in good health. Sequencing was carried out using blood. The CDR3 nucleotides read TGTGCCAGGGGGCAGGGGTCCTACAATGAGCAGTTCTTC. Translated, it gives CARGQGSYNEQFF.